Following are 11 T cell receptor beta chains from one sample sequenced in a study of cytotoxic CD8 clonotypes in ibrutinib-treated CLL. Profiling relied on immunoSEQ multiplex PCR, and the TCRdb table lists in-frame clones only, not all of them. The sample holds 110,000 to 150,000 clones; about 80% are singletons and the top ten take approximately 5.1%. This specimen consisted of PBMCs, obtained after 24 months of ibrutinib treatment. Receptors were obtained from a human donor with chronic lymphocytic leukemia.

CDR3 residues: CASSETPRGDQPQHF. CDR3 DNA sequence: TGTGCCAGCAGTGAGACACCCCGAGGAGATCAGCCCCAGCATTTT. The chain uses TRBV6-1 and TRBJ1-5; D unresolved. The germline gives CDR1 MNHNS, CDR2 SASEGT. The V end was cut by 3 bases, the J end by 5 bases, with 14 bases between. This CDR3 spans 15 amino acids.

This chain uses TRBV5-1 with TRBJ1-2; the D is unclear. Looked up from germline, CDR1 is SGHRS and CDR2 is YFSETQ. The CDR3 extends over 14 amino acids. Trimming stripped 0 bases from V and 3 bases from J, with 9 bases between. In DNA, the CDR3 is TGCGCCAGCAGCTTGGAGGATTTGGACTATGGCTACACCTTC. This gives the protein CASSLEDLDYGYTF.

This clone was seen a handful of times. V usage is TRBV19 and J usage is TRBJ1-6, with a possible D match to TRBD1 (5 bases). The germline V and J ends were trimmed by 7 bases and 9 bases, with 16 bases remaining between them. Germline CDR1 and CDR2: LNHDA and SQIVND (reference sequence). The CDR3 totals 14 residues. As DNA, the CDR3 is TGTGCCAGTAACCCTGGAGGGGCGGGTTCACCCCTCCACTTT. Its protein product is CASNPGGAGSPLHF.

This chain links TRBV7-9 with TRBJ1-5; 7 nucleotides match TRBD1. This CDR3 comprises 15 residues. Losses at the gene ends were 5 bases for V and 4 bases for J; bases not matched to a gene: 8. The germline CDR1 and CDR2 sequences are SEHNR and FQNEAQ (reference sequence). The CDR3, as DNA: TGTGCCAGCAGCAACGACAGGGTAGGAAATCAGCCCCAGCATTTT. It yields the protein CASSNDRVGNQPQHF.

The chain carries TRBV18 and TRBJ2-1; TRBD1 might be the D (5 bases). CDR1 and CDR2 from the germline V gene are KGHSH and LQKENI. CDR3 length: 13 amino acids. Between the trimmed V and J ends, which lost 3 bases and 5 bases, there was a span of 8 bases. In nucleotides, the CDR3 is TGTGCCAGCTCACCGGGGCTAAACAATGAGCAGTTCTTC. Protein sequence: CASSPGLNNEQFF.

This rearrangement joins TRBV7-2 to TRBJ2-2; D is unclear. The CDR3 runs to 11 residues. Germline loops: CDR1 SGHTA, CDR2 FQGNSA. Trimming took off 6 bases at V and 5 bases at J, with 4 bases between the two ends. CDR3 sequence (DNA): TGTGCCAGCAGATTAACCGGGGAGCTGTTTTTT. This sequence encodes CASRLTGELFF.

The V call is TRBV18, the J call TRBJ2-7; no reliable D call. Germline CDR1 is KGHSH and CDR2 is LQKENI. The ends were cut back, 8 bases at V and 5 bases at J, with 19 bases in the middle. The CDR3 runs 14 residues. The CDR3 DNA reads TGTGCCAGCACCCCCGGTGCCAGAAGGGACGAGCAGTACTTC. It specifies CASTPGARRDEQYF.

This rearrangement joins TRBV7-3 to TRBJ2-6; D may match TRBD1 or TRBD2 (5 bases each). The CDR3 spans 21 residues. The germline V gene has CDR1 SGHTA and CDR2 FQGTGA. Trimming left V 2 bases short and J 1 base short, with 24 bases between. The chain's CDR3 is CASSLRREGIPTPSGANVLTF. CDR3 nucleotide sequence: TGTGCCAGCAGCTTACGACGTGAGGGGATTCCAACCCCATCTGGGGCCAACGTCCTGACTTTC. Full variable domain (missing parts from reference TRBV7-3 and TRBJ2-6): GAGVSQTPSNKVTEKGKYVELRCDPISGHTALYWYRQSLGQGPEFLIYFQGTGAADDSGLPNDRFFAVRPEGSVSTLKIQRTERGDSAVYLCASSLRREGIPTPSGANVLTFGAGSRLTVL.

The chain joins TRBV7-2 to TRBJ2-5; D may match TRBD1 or TRBD2 (6 bases each). Germline V gene lookup returns CDR1 SGHTA and CDR2 FQGNSA. V dropped 4 bases and J dropped 4 bases, with 16 bases sitting between them. The CDR3 runs 15 residues. DNA of the CDR3: TGTGCCAGCAGCTCATCCTGGGGGGCTGGAGAGACCCAGTACTTC. It is translated as CASSSSWGAGETQYF. Complete variable domain (other parts from reference TRBV7-2 and TRBJ2-5): GAGVSQSPSNKVTEKGKDVELRCDPISGHTALYWYRQSLGQGLEFLIYFQGNSAPDKSGLPSDRFSAERTGGSVSTLTIQRTQQEDSAVYLCASSSSWGAGETQYFGPGTRLLVL.

CDR3 nucleotides: TGCGCCAGCAGCCCCTCGACAGGGTCCCGCGATACGCAGTATTTT. This encodes CASSPSTGSRDTQYF. This chain uses TRBV5-1 with TRBJ2-3, with 7 bases identical to TRBD1. The CDR3 contains 15 residues. The germline CDR1 and CDR2 sequences are SGHRS and YFSETQ. Trimming at V came to 4 bases and at J to 6 bases, leaving 11 bases not matched to a gene.

This clone has a single count. The gene calls are TRBV4-2 and TRBJ2-7; D is undetermined. Germline V gene lookup returns CDR1 LGHNA and CDR2 YNFKEQ. The CDR3 spans 12 residues. The V gene lost 4 bases and the J gene lost 6 bases, with 10 bases spanning the gap. The CDR3 sequence: CASSPSRAEQYF. The CDR3 region has the DNA TGTGCCAGCAGCCCGTCTAGGGCCGAGCAGTACTTC.